These T cell receptor beta chains were read from a single sample in a study of control samples from healthy donors and cancer patients. Measured with immunoSEQ multiplex PCR; TCRdb has only the in-frame clones, and not every one. The sample lists 130,000 or so clones; around 90% were seen once. The material sequenced was blood. These receptor sequences come from a middle-aged man in good health. Each CDR3 is given with its conserved first and last residue. The order of the fields is V gene, J gene, clone size, D gene, CDR3 protein, CDR3 DNA. A D gene is named only where the DNA matches it firmly. Where a row states a size, it is once, few, many or the class of an expanded clone; other rows omit it.

TRBV11-2	TRBJ1-1	-	-	CASSSSGGVNTEAFF	TGTGCCAGCAGCTCCTCTGGGGGGGTGAACACTGAAGCTTTCTTT
TRBV28	TRBJ1-2	once	-	CASSTVYGYTF	TGTGCCAGCAGTACAGTTTATGGCTACACCTTC
TRBV4-1	TRBJ1-1	-	-	CASSQDRLNTEAFF	TGCGCCAGCAGCCAAGACAGACTAAACACTGAAGCTTTCTTT
TRBV20-1	TRBJ1-1	-	-	CSASGGRNTEAFF	TGCAGTGCTAGTGGGGGCCGGAACACTGAAGCTTTCTTT
TRBV13	TRBJ1-6	-	-	CASSLIGGNSNSPLHF	TGTGCCAGCAGCTTAATCGGGGGCAATTCTAATTCACCCCTCCACTTT
TRBV5-4	TRBJ2-5	-	-	CASSRGGGETQYF	TGTGCCAGCAGCCGCGGGGGCGGAGAGACCCAGTACTTC
TRBV6-5	TRBJ2-3	-	-	CASSFWGSTTDTQYF	TGTGCCAGCAGCTTTTGGGGGAGCACGACAGATACGCAGTATTTT
TRBV19	TRBJ2-5	-	-	CASSLTGETQYF	TGTGCCAGTAGTTTGACTGGAGAGACCCAGTACTTC
TRBV6-5	TRBJ1-6	-	TRBD1	CAASARGHGSPLHF	TGTGCCGCCTCAGCCAGGGGGCATGGTTCACCCCTCCACTTT
TRBV19	TRBJ2-7	-	-	CASYMGEQYF	TGTGCCAGTTACATGGGAGAGCAGTACTTC
TRBV7-8	TRBJ1-2	-	-	CASSEGVGWGYTF	TGTGCCAGCAGCGAAGGGGTGGGTTGGGGCTACACCTTC
TRBV3-1/TRBV3-2	TRBJ2-3	-	TRBD2	CASSERGGAGTDTQYF	TGTGCCAGCAGCGAACGCGGGGGGGCCGGCACAGATACGCAGTATTTT
TRBV7-2	TRBJ1-6	-	-	CASVGTAYNSPLHF	TGTGCCAGCGTTGGGACCGCTTATAATTCACCCCTCCACTTT
TRBV3-1/TRBV3-2	TRBJ1-3	-	-	CASSQDQGSGNTIYF	TGTGCCAGCAGCCAAGACCAGGGCTCTGGAAACACCATATATTTT
TRBV7-2	TRBJ1-1	-	-	CASSLYGYTEAFF	TGTGCCAGCAGCTTATACGGCTACACTGAAGCTTTCTTT
TRBV18	TRBJ1-3	-	-	CASSPTGTAHSGNTIYF	TGTGCCAGCTCACCTACCGGGACGGCTCACTCTGGAAACACCATATATTTT
TRBV11-2	TRBJ1-2	-	-	CASSLTGQGYGYTF	TGTGCCAGCAGCTTAACCGGACAAGGCTATGGCTACACCTTC
TRBV21-1	TRBJ2-7	once	-	CASSKEGKTGGSYEQYF	TGTGCCAGCAGCAAAGAAGGGAAGACAGGGGGATCCTACGAGCAGTACTTC
TRBV9	TRBJ1-2	-	-	CASSARTGTKLYGYTF	TGTGCCAGCAGCGCCCGAACCGGGACAAAATTGTATGGCTACACCTTC
TRBV24-1	TRBJ2-7	-	-	CATSDLYEQYF	TGTGCCACCAGTGATTTATACGAGCAGTACTTC
TRBV5-4	TRBJ2-1	once	-	CASSLGGEDEQFF	TGTGCCAGCAGCTTAGGGGGAGAAGATGAGCAGTTCTTC
TRBV19	TRBJ1-4	-	-	CASIRSEWSANEKLFF	TGTGCCAGTATACGGTCCGAATGGAGTGCTAATGAAAAACTGTTTTTT
TRBV5-5	TRBJ2-5	-	TRBD1	CASSYPGTGGGETQYF	TGTGCCAGCAGCTACCCCGGGACAGGGGGCGGGGAGACCCAGTACTTC
TRBV6-2/TRBV6-3	TRBJ2-7	-	-	CASSPPSYEQYF	TGTGCCAGCAGCCCACCCTCCTACGAGCAGTACTTC
TRBV5-8	TRBJ2-5	-	TRBD1	CASSGRGQGQETQYF	TGTGCCAGCAGCGGCCGAGGACAGGGCCAAGAGACCCAGTACTTC
TRBV4-1	TRBJ1-5	-	-	CASSLRDIRNQPQHF	TGCGCCAGCAGCCTCCGGGACATTCGCAATCAGCCCCAGCATTTT
TRBV6-4	TRBJ2-3	-	TRBD2	CASSDSRGGSDTQYF	TGTGCCAGCAGTGACTCCCGGGGAGGGTCAGATACGCAGTATTTT
TRBV7-8	TRBJ1-2	-	-	CASSLGVSGYGYTF	TGTGCCAGCAGCTTAGGTGTGTCAGGCTATGGCTACACCTTC
TRBV13	TRBJ1-1	medium-sized	-	CASSEEGGGPEAFF	TGTGCCAGCAGCGAGGAGGGGGGCGGGCCTGAAGCTTTCTTT
TRBV19	TRBJ1-4	-	-	CASRRGGSRATNEKLFF	TGTGCCAGTAGGCGAGGGGGGTCCCGGGCAACTAATGAAAAACTGTTTTTT
TRBV12-3/TRBV12-4	TRBJ1-5	-	-	CASRYSNQPQHF	TGTGCCAGTAGGTATAGCAATCAGCCCCAGCATTTT
TRBV10-3	TRBJ2-3	-	-	CAISELSTADTQYF	TGTGCCATCAGTGAGCTGTCTACCGCAGATACGCAGTATTTT
TRBV19	TRBJ2-7	-	-	CATGLGYEQYF	TGTGCAACAGGGCTCGGGTACGAGCAGTACTTC
TRBV4-2	TRBJ1-2	-	-	CASSQDYRTAGRYGYTF	TGTGCCAGCAGCCAGGACTACCGGACGGCTGGGAGGTATGGCTACACCTTC
TRBV7-3	TRBJ2-3	-	-	CASSAYSVPDTQYF	TGTGCCAGCAGCGCCTATTCGGTTCCAGATACGCAGTATTTT
TRBV12-3/TRBV12-4	TRBJ1-2	once	-	CASSHGTSGYTF	TGTGCCAGCAGCCACGGGACATCTGGCTACACCTTC
TRBV5-1	TRBJ1-1	-	TRBD1	CASSWQGAPGTEAFF	TGCGCCAGCAGCTGGCAGGGGGCACCGGGCACTGAAGCTTTCTTT
TRBV11-2	TRBJ1-3	-	-	CASSVTVSGNTIYF	TGTGCCAGCAGCGTAACGGTCTCTGGAAACACCATATATTTT
TRBV5-1	TRBJ2-7	-	-	CASNARDGASSEQYF	TGCGCCAGCAACGCAAGGGACGGGGCCTCAAGTGAGCAGTACTTC
TRBV5-1	TRBJ2-3	-	-	CASSLFGTDTQYF	TGCGCCAGCAGCTTGTTTGGGACAGATACGCAGTATTTT
TRBV11-3	TRBJ2-1	-	-	CASSQGNEQFF	TGTGCCAGCAGTCAGGGTAATGAGCAGTTCTTC
TRBV5-1	TRBJ1-2	-	TRBD1	CASREGTGYGYTF	TGCGCCAGCAGGGAAGGGACAGGCTACGGCTACACCTTC
TRBV10-1	TRBJ2-2	-	-	CASSENWGAGELFF	TGCGCCAGCAGTGAGAATTGGGGGGCCGGGGAGCTGTTTTTT
TRBV5-5	TRBJ2-6	-	-	CASSLRAPSGANVLTF	TGTGCCAGCAGCTTGAGGGCACCTTCTGGGGCCAACGTCCTGACTTTC
TRBV5-1	TRBJ1-1	-	-	CASGQGLDTEAFF	TGCGCCAGCGGGCAGGGGTTGGACACTGAAGCTTTCTTT
TRBV28	TRBJ1-2	-	-	CASSTTGVGNYGYTF	TGTGCCAGCAGTACTACGGGGGTGGGTAACTATGGCTACACCTTC